One sample yielded the 14 T cell receptor beta chains listed below, sequenced in a study of blood T cell repertoires in COVID-19. Assay used: immunoSEQ multiplex PCR; TCRdb lists only in-frame clones, some missing. This table has approximately 380,000 clones, more than 85% appearing once. The sequenced material came from PBMCs or T cells enriched from blood (not recorded which). The origin of the receptors is a middle-aged woman who had been exposed to COVID-19.

This rearrangement joins TRBV30 to TRBJ2-2; TRBD1 is a possible D gene (5 bases). The length of the CDR3 is 13 residues. CDR1 and CDR2 (germline): GTSNPN, SVGIG (reference sequence). V dropped 4 bases and J dropped 5 bases, with 11 bases sitting between them. CDR3 nucleotide sequence: TGTGCCTGGACGAGATCAGGGACCGGGGAGCTGTTTTTT. It encodes CAWTRSGTGELFF.

V and J are TRBV6-5 and TRBJ2-7; TRBD1 agrees at 9 bases. V lost 5 bases to trimming and J lost 3 bases; unmatched junction nucleotides: 5. The germline CDR1 and CDR2 sequences are MNHEY and SVGAGI. The CDR3 consists of 14 residues. This chain's CDR3 is CASSRNRGHYEQYF. DNA for the CDR3: TGTGCCAGCAGTCGGAACAGGGGGCACTACGAGCAGTACTTC.

The chain couples TRBV27 to TRBJ1-5, with 7 bases matching TRBD1. V lost 4 bases and J lost 7; bases outside the gene matches: 7. The CDR3 covers 14 residues. Germline CDR1 and CDR2: MNHEY and SMNVEV (reference sequence). CDR3 in amino acids: CASSSRQGRQPQHF. The CDR3 DNA follows: TGTGCCAGCAGTTCCCGACAGGGCCGGCAGCCCCAGCATTTT.

V is TRBV19 and J is TRBJ1-1; no definite D call. Trimming stripped 3 bases from V and 0 bases from J, with 5 bases between. The CDR3 length is 13 residues. CDR1 is LNHDA and CDR2 is SQIVND in the germline V gene (reference sequence). The CDR3 here is CASSMTLNTEAFF. The CDR3 nucleotides read TGTGCCAGTAGTATGACACTGAACACTGAAGCTTTCTTT.

This chain links TRBV7-2 with TRBJ2-3; 9 positions agree with TRBD2. Per the germline V gene, CDR1 is SGHTA and CDR2 is FQGNSA. After removal of 1 base from V and 5 bases from J, the junction contained 7 bases not matched to a gene. This CDR3 region has 16 residues. Here the CDR3 DNA reads TGTGCCAGCAGCTTAGTCTCGGCGGGAGGGGGAGATACGCAGTATTTT. Its protein is CASSLVSAGGGDTQYF.

The chain uses TRBV7-9 and TRBJ2-5, with TRBD1 matching over 7 bases. This CDR3 contains 14 residues. Germline trimming cut 7 bases from V and 4 bases from J; bases unmatched to any gene: 9. Germline V CDR1 and CDR2: SEHNR, FQNEAQ (reference sequence). CDR3 in amino acids: CASIVNRQGETQYF. CDR3 DNA: TGTGCCAGCATCGTTAATCGACAGGGAGAGACCCAGTACTTC.

The chain uses TRBV14 and TRBJ2-1, with D possibly TRBD2 on 5 matching bases. Trimming took 8 bases from V and 8 from J, leaving 19 bases between them. CDR3 length: 14 residues. Germline CDR1 reads SGHDN; CDR2 reads FVKESK. The chain's CDR3 is CASGRRGGGYEQFF. The CDR3 nucleotides are TGTGCCAGCGGCAGGAGAGGTGGAGGTTATGAGCAGTTCTTC.

This chain connects TRBV2 to TRBJ2-3, with 8 nucleotides matching TRBD2. The CDR3 length is 14 residues. The V segment lost 7 bases and the J segment 1 base; nucleotides outside the gene matches: 4. Germline V gene data show CDR1 as SNHLY and CDR2 as FYNNEI. CDR3: CASMGRGGTDTQYF. The CDR3 coding sequence is TGTGCCAGCATGGGGCGGGGGGGCACAGATACGCAGTATTTT. The whole variable domain, remainder taken from reference TRBV2 and TRBJ2-3, is EPEVTQTPSHQVTQMGQEVILRCVPISNHLYFYWYRQILGQKVEFLVSFYNNEISEKSEIFDDQFSVERPDGSNFTLKIRSTKLEDSAMYFCASMGRGGTDTQYFGPGTRLTVL.

This chain links TRBV30 with TRBJ2-5; 7 bases fit TRBD2. This CDR3 has 13 amino acids. The V gene's germline CDR1 is GTSNPN and CDR2 SVGIG (reference sequence). J gave up 6 bases and V 7 bases, and 11 bases lay outside the gene matches. The CDR3 here is CASLGGRKKTQYF. For the CDR3, the DNA is TGTGCCTCGCTGGGGGGGAGGAAGAAGACCCAGTACTTC.

Note on this clone: In the same sample, other DNA sequences code for this CDR3. CDR3 in DNA: TGTGCCAGCTCACCTCCGTCGGGGATGAACACTGAAGCTTTCTTT. This translates into CASSPPSGMNTEAFF. V gene TRBV18 combines with J gene TRBJ1-1; no reliable D call. The CDR3 length is 15 residues. The V gene's germline CDR1 is KGHSH and CDR2 LQKENI. V lost 3 bases, J lost 0 bases, and 11 bases lay in between.

The chain links TRBV2 to TRBJ1-1, with D unresolved. Germline V gene sequence: CDR1 SNHLY, CDR2 FYNNEI. This CDR3 has 14 residues. V lost 3 bases, J lost 1 base, and 9 bases lay in between. CDR3 bases: TGTGCCAGCAGTGATGCAGGTTGGAACACTGAAGCTTTCTTT. As protein: CASSDAGWNTEAFF.

This sequence joins TRBV7-3 and TRBJ2-3; 9 bases fit TRBD1. Trimming cost V 5 bases and J 4 bases; bases outside gene matches: 4. Germline values: CDR1 SGHTA, CDR2 FQGTGA. This CDR3 is built from 14 residues. The CDR3 DNA is TGTGCCAGCAGCCGGGACAGGGAGTCAGATACGCAGTATTTT. Encoded protein: CASSRDRESDTQYF.

The V call is TRBV6-2 or TRBV6-3, the J call TRBJ1-3; no firm D call. The germline V and J ends were trimmed by 0 bases and 2 bases, with 8 bases remaining between them. The CDR3 is 15 residues long. The germline V gene has CDR1 MNHEY and CDR2 SVGEGT. The CDR3: CASSYSSVTGNTIYF. CDR3 coding DNA: TGTGCCAGCAGTTACTCGAGTGTAACTGGAAACACCATATATTTT.

The CDR3, as DNA: TGTGCCAGCACCTCTATCGGACAGAGAAACATTCAGTACTTC. This encodes CASTSIGQRNIQYF. The V and J genes are TRBV28 and TRBJ2-4; D may be TRBD1 (6 bases). Trimming pared 7 bases from V and 6 bases from J, leaving 16 bases between. The CDR3 covers 14 residues. Germline-derived CDR1 and CDR2 are MDHEN and SYDVKM.